This is a list of T cell receptor beta chains from one sample in a study of blood T cell repertoires in COVID-19. This table comes from immunoSEQ multiplex PCR, and its TCRdb copy is limited to in-frame clones, with some not included. This table has fewer than 350,000 clones, roughly 89% appearing once. Sequencing was done on a sample of PBMCs or T cells enriched from blood (not recorded which). The source is a woman aged 18 to 35 with acute COVID-19. Both conserved end residues are part of each CDR3. The D gene is left open where the match is weak. Size is stated for part of the rows, as once, few or many counts, or as a class when the clone is expanded.

clone size: .; J gene: TRBJ2-1; CDR3 length: 14; D gene: .; V gene: TRBV7-2; CDR3 protein: CASSLVGEGDEQFF; CDR3 DNA: TGTGCCAGCAGCTTAGTGGGTGAAGGGGATGAGCAGTTCTTC
clone size: once; J gene: TRBJ1-1; CDR3 length: 14; D gene: TRBD1; V gene: TRBV29-1; CDR3 protein: CSVWQGGGYTEAFF; CDR3 DNA: TGCAGCGTTTGGCAGGGGGGTGGGTACACTGAAGCTTTCTTT
clone size: .; J gene: TRBJ1-2; CDR3 length: 14; D gene: TRBD1; V gene: TRBV7-2; CDR3 protein: CASARDRGSYGYTF; CDR3 DNA: TGTGCCAGCGCCCGGGACAGGGGAAGCTATGGCTACACCTTC
clone size: .; J gene: TRBJ1-1; CDR3 length: 12; D gene: .; V gene: TRBV28; CDR3 protein: CASSQVYTEAFF; CDR3 DNA: TGTGCCAGCTCACAGGTATACACTGAAGCTTTCTTT
clone size: .; J gene: TRBJ2-7; CDR3 length: 15; D gene: .; V gene: TRBV25-1; CDR3 protein: CASREREGVSYEQYF; CDR3 DNA: TGTGCCAGCAGAGAGCGAGAAGGAGTATCCTACGAGCAGTACTTC
clone size: .; J gene: TRBJ2-5; CDR3 length: 14; D gene: TRBD2; V gene: TRBV7-9; CDR3 protein: CASSLGTSKETQYF; CDR3 DNA: TGTGCCAGCAGCTTGGGGACTAGTAAAGAGACCCAGTACTTC
clone size: once; J gene: TRBJ1-2; CDR3 length: 15; D gene: .; V gene: TRBV5-5; CDR3 protein: CASSPASAGGKGYTF; CDR3 DNA: TGTGCCAGCAGCCCCGCCTCAGCCGGGGGGAAAGGCTACACCTTC
clone size: .; J gene: TRBJ2-1; CDR3 length: 15; D gene: .; V gene: TRBV29-1; CDR3 protein: CSAQRGSGLDGEQFF; CDR3 DNA: TGCAGCGCCCAAAGGGGGTCAGGGTTGGATGGTGAGCAGTTCTTC
clone size: .; J gene: TRBJ1-4; CDR3 length: 14; D gene: .; V gene: TRBV5-1; CDR3 protein: CASSGPGANEKLFF; CDR3 DNA: TGCGCCAGCAGCGGGCCGGGGGCTAATGAAAAACTGTTTTTT
clone size: .; J gene: TRBJ1-1; CDR3 length: 13; D gene: .; V gene: TRBV6-5; CDR3 protein: CASRTNLYTEAFF; CDR3 DNA: TGTGCCAGCAGGACTAATCTTTACACTGAAGCTTTCTTT
clone size: .; J gene: TRBJ2-1; CDR3 length: 14; D gene: .; V gene: TRBV19; CDR3 protein: CASTLSYSYNEQFF; CDR3 DNA: TGTGCCAGTACCCTTTCTTACTCCTACAATGAGCAGTTCTTC